This is a list of T cell receptor beta chains from one sample in a study of blood T cells in healthy people across ages. In TCRdb, the 5' RACE reads were re-called with MiXCR into one record per CDR3 protein. The table includes almost 1 million distinct CDR3 sequences, roughly 50% detected once. The sequencing sample was made of blood. The receptors originated from a woman in her sixties in good health. Each CDR3 is given with its conserved first and last residue. Each record gives: J gene, D gene, V gene, clone size, CDR3 protein. D genes are given only for firm matches. Size values are once, few and many counts, or a class for expanded clones, and some rows have none.

>TRBJ2-5|-|TRBV7-9|-
CASSRGSRDIQETQYF
>TRBJ1-2|TRBD1|TRBV6-1|-
CASRGQGAGGYTF
>TRBJ2-5|-|TRBV5-1|few
CASSLLDSQETQYF
>TRBJ2-7|TRBD2|TRBV20-1|few
CSARAPTSGRADEQYF
>TRBJ2-7|-|TRBV5-1|-
CASSRTRASSYEQYF
>TRBJ2-3|TRBD1|TRBV3-1|few
CASSVRDRVVSTDTQYF
>TRBJ2-3|TRBD2|TRBV12-3/TRBV12-4|-
CASSLDPSGSPDTQYF
>TRBJ2-7|-|TRBV27|-
CASTGKRSPYEQYF
>TRBJ2-2|TRBD2|TRBV27|-
CASSKLAGMDTGELFF
>TRBJ2-3|-|TRBV7-2|few
CASSAVGSGTDTQYF
>TRBJ2-7|-|TRBV2|-
CASRHRDRSYEQYF
>TRBJ1-6|-|TRBV12-3/TRBV12-4|-
CVSSLETGGTYNSPLHF
>TRBJ2-7|TRBD1|TRBV7-2|few
CASSQVGQGGYEQYF
>TRBJ2-1|-|TRBV20-1|-
CSVSGPRGNEQFF
>TRBJ2-7|-|TRBV28|-
CASSSQGRRYF
>TRBJ2-3|-|TRBV7-8|-
CASSLESADPSTDTQYF
>-|TRBD2|TRBV3-1|-
CASSYAGARNEQYF
>TRBJ2-5|TRBD2|TRBV6-1|-
CASIPGLAPETQYF
>TRBJ2-1|TRBD2|TRBV28|few
CASRGRAGVAEQFF
>TRBJ2-5|-|TRBV7-8|few
CASSLDLSRETQYF
>TRBJ2-5|TRBD2|TRBV9|few
CASSGSGGFQETQYF
>TRBJ2-3|TRBD1|TRBV3-1|-
CASSPDRVRTDTQYF
>TRBJ1-2|-|TRBV29-1|-
CSDTYGYGYTF
>TRBJ1-4|TRBD1|TRBV29-1|-
CSVPAGTGSTTNEKLFF
>TRBJ2-1|TRBD2|TRBV7-2|once
CASSNLLLAGYTDTQFF
>TRBJ2-1|TRBD1|TRBV5-1|few
CASSLATGGYSYNEQFF
>TRBJ2-3|TRBD2|TRBV28|-
CAGAGGPADTQYF
>TRBJ1-6|-|TRBV6-5|-
CASSRTVYNSPLHF
>TRBJ2-5|-|TRBV28|many
CASSVRATQYF
>TRBJ2-5|-|TRBV12-3/TRBV12-4|-
CASGRGRNRQETQYF
>TRBJ2-7|TRBD1|TRBV20-1|-
CSAEGTDNYEQYF
>TRBJ2-4|TRBD1|TRBV6-6|few
CASTQPTGTGEPKQYF
>TRBJ2-5|TRBD1|TRBV12-3/TRBV12-4|many
CASRRTGSQGETQYF
>TRBJ2-7|TRBD1|TRBV7-2|-
CASSDRDRATYEQYF
>TRBJ2-7|TRBD1|TRBV27|few
CASTDRTYEQYF
>TRBJ2-1|-|TRBV27|-
CASSLASPSSPPGNEQFF
>TRBJ2-3|-|TRBV2|few
CASSDGTADTQYF
>TRBJ2-7|TRBD2|TRBV7-2|-
CASSLGGRGTYEQYF
>TRBJ2-1|-|TRBV20-1|few
CSADSGGSYNEQFF
>TRBJ1-6|TRBD1|TRBV12-3/TRBV12-4|few
CASSSILTGYNSPLHF
>TRBJ2-1|-|TRBV18|-
CASSRDSHANEQFF
>TRBJ1-1|-|TRBV10-3|few
CAISEKWDTEAFF
>TRBJ2-5|TRBD2|TRBV27|-
CASSFWTGGVGGEQYF
>TRBJ2-1|-|TRBV27|-
CASFVRGIPFGYNEQFF
>TRBJ2-7|-|TRBV20-1|-
CSASAIRRGGYEQYF
>TRBJ2-1|-|TRBV27|few
CASSLSGHNEQFF
>TRBJ1-6|-|TRBV20-1|few
CSARDPRAGSNSPLHF
>TRBJ2-3|TRBD2|TRBV15|-
CATSRDGLAGALLGDTQYF